These T cell receptor beta chains were read from a single sample in a study of shared T cell receptors in the human thymus. Measured with immunoSEQ multiplex PCR; TCRdb has only the in-frame clones, and not every one. The table includes hundreds of thousands of clones, approximately 90% detected once. This same sample was also taken into another study, of human thymus T cells.

The sequencing sample was made of thymocytes. Receptors were obtained from a boy less than two years old with a congenital heart defect. The CDR3 runs from the conserved cysteine through the conserved F or W. The order of the fields is J gene, D gene, V gene, CDR3 DNA, CDR3 protein. A D gene is named only where the DNA matches it firmly.

>TRBJ1-4|-|TRBV11-2
TGTGCCAGCAGCTTAGATCGGGGGAAGACGGGAAAACTGTTTTTT
CASSLDRGKTGKLFF
>TRBJ2-3|-|TRBV27
TGTGCCAGCAGTTTACGAGAAAGAGGGCCCCCCACAGATACGCAGTATTTT
CASSLRERGPPTDTQYF
>TRBJ2-3|TRBD2|TRBV5-1
TGCGCCAGCAGCACGAGCGGGGGACGAACAGATACGCAGTATTTT
CASSTSGGRTDTQYF
>TRBJ1-5|-|TRBV7-2
TGTGCCAGCAGCTTCGTAGCTGATCAGCCCCAGCATTTT
CASSFVADQPQHF
>TRBJ2-4|TRBD1|TRBV5-1
TGCGCCAGCAGCTTGGAGGACAGGGAGAACATTCAGTACTTC
CASSLEDRENIQYF
>TRBJ2-3|TRBD2|TRBV4-1
TGCGCCAGCAGCCCGCCTCGGACTAGCGGGCGCGGCACAGATACGCAGTATTTT
CASSPPRTSGRGTDTQYF
>TRBJ2-7|TRBD2|TRBV28
TGTGCCAGCAATTACCACGGGGGGGACCCCTACGAGCAGTACTTC
CASNYHGGDPYEQYF
>TRBJ1-3|-|TRBV7-9
TGTGCCAGCAGCTTATGGCGGGGAATGATCGACACCATATATTTT
CASSLWRGMIDTIYF
>TRBJ1-6|-|TRBV27
TGTGCCAGCCGGGGGGGGTCCTATAATTCACCCCTCCACTTT
CASRGGSYNSPLHF
>TRBJ1-1|TRBD1|TRBV11-3
TGTGCCAGCAGCTTAGTAGGGACAGGGGCCACTGAAGCTTTCTTT
CASSLVGTGATEAFF